One and the same sample provided the 15 T cell receptor beta chains below, sequenced in a study of Tregs in tolerant kidney transplant recipients. The method was immunoSEQ multiplex PCR; TCRdb's version includes in-frame clones alone and lacks a portion of them. This sample's table reports roughly 34,000 clones. This material consisted of CD8+ T cells from blood, taken before the transplant. These receptors came from a human donor who received a combined kidney and bone marrow transplant.

Note on this clone: With the read ending 3 residues before the CDR3 end, the germline J gene is used to fill in that end. The chain is built from TRBV6-2 or TRBV6-3 and TRBJ2-1; TRBD2 might be the D (5 bases). This CDR3 has 12 residues. V gave up 6 bases and J gave up 8 bases, with 11 bases separating them. CDR1 is MNHEY, CDR2 SVGEGT, per germline. The CDR3 here is CASSLGVDEQFF. CDR3 bases read: TGTGCCAGCAGCCTCGGGGTCGATGAG.

Turning to this clone: Read data end 3 residues before the CDR3 end; the end is taken from the germline J gene. This sequence joins TRBV6-2 or TRBV6-3 and TRBJ2-2; TRBD2 might be the D (6 bases). The CDR3 contains 14 residues. The ends were cut back, 6 bases at V and 7 bases at J, with 15 bases in the middle. Per germline, CDR1 MNHEY and CDR2 SVGEGT. This CDR3 reads CASRPLLGGGELFF. The CDR3 bases that were read are TGTGCCAGCAGGCCTCTACTGGGGGGCGGGGAG.

As regards this clone: The CDR3 end lies 3 residues beyond the end of the read and is filled in from the germline J gene. The chain uses TRBV18 and TRBJ1-2, with D possibly being TRBD1 (5 bases). The CDR3 extends over 16 amino acids. Germline V gene sequence: CDR1 KGHSH, CDR2 LQKENI. The V gene lost 2 bases and the J gene lost 2 bases, with 15 bases spanning the gap. The part of the CDR3 DNA that was read is TGTGCCAGCTCACCAGAGACCCAGAACAGGAACTATGGC. It yields the protein CASSPETQNRNYG. The full CDR3 protein is CASSPETQNRNYGYTF.

With respect to this clone: The CDR3 is cut off 3 residues early in the read; its end comes from the germline J gene. V gene TRBV19 combines with J gene TRBJ2-7; possible D gene TRBD1, 6 bases. Trimming removed 5 bases from V and 0 bases from J, with 8 bases in between. Germline V gene lookup returns CDR1 LNHDA and CDR2 SQIVND (reference sequence). The CDR3 is made up of 13 amino acids. CDR3 bases read: TGTGCCAGTAGTGAAGGGGGCTCCTACGAG. This gives the protein CASSEGGSYE. The full-length CDR3 reads as CASSEGGSYEQYF. The complete variable domain, with remaining parts taken from reference TRBV19 and TRBJ2-7, reads DGGITQSPKYLFRKEGQNVTLSCEQNLNHDAMYWYRQDPGQGLRLIYYSQIVNDFQKGDIAEGYSVSREKKESFPLTVTSAQKNPTAFYLCASSEGGSYEQYFGPGTRLTVT.

With respect to this clone: The missing CDR3 end, 3 residues past where the read stops, is filled in from the germline J gene. The rearrangement joins TRBV20-1 to TRBJ1-5, with 7 positions matching TRBD1. The CDR3 is 15 residues long. V trimming: 0 bases; J trimming: 6 bases; junction bases outside the gene matches: 8. In germline, CDR1 is DFQATT, CDR2 SNEGSKA (reference sequence). The DNA read from the CDR3 is TGCAGTGCTAGAGATCGGCAGGGGGTCGGTCAGCCC. Translated: CSARDRQGVGQP. In full, the CDR3 reads CSARDRQGVGQPQHF.

Partial CDR3 DNA: TGTGCCAGCAGCCTCGGACAGGGCACTGAA. Residues: CASSLGQGTE. The CDR3 as a whole reads CASSLGQGTEAFF. J is TRBJ1-1 and V is TRBV6-2 or TRBV6-3; 8 bases match TRBD1. The read gets to within 3 residues of the CDR3 end, and the germline J gene fills in the rest. J was trimmed by 4 bases and V by 6 bases; bases with no gene match: 4. The length of the CDR3 is 13 residues. Germline CDR1 is MNHEY and CDR2 is SVGEGT.

Notes on this clone: The read gets to within 3 residues of the CDR3 end, and the germline J gene fills in the rest. V gene TRBV5-1 combines with J gene TRBJ1-2, with 11 nucleotides matching TRBD1. V shed 4 bases and J 7 bases; nucleotides not matched to a gene: 9. CDR3 size: 15 residues. Germline CDR1 is SGHRS and CDR2 is YFSETQ. CDR3 sequence: CASSPRTGGVSGYTF. The part of the CDR3 DNA that was read is TGCGCCAGCAGCCCAAGGACAGGGGGCGTAAGTGGC.

Concerning this clone: The read ends 3 residues before the CDR3 terminus; that terminus is restored from the germline J gene. The genes are TRBV11-2 and TRBJ1-2; no firm D call. The germline V gene encodes CDR1 SGHAT and CDR2 FQNNGV. The CDR3 covers 12 residues. CDR3 protein: CASSSFLRGYTF. The part of the CDR3 DNA that was read is TGTGCCAGCAGCTCCTTTCTTAGAGGC. The variable domain in full, with the rest retrieved from reference TRBV11-2 and TRBJ1-2, is EAGVAQSPRYKIIEKRQSVAFWCNPISGHATLYWYQQILGQGPKLLIQFQNNGVVDDSQLPKDRFSAERLKGVDSTLKIQPAKLEDSAVYLCASSSFLRGYTFGSGTRLTVV.

Comment on this clone: Read data end 3 residues before the CDR3 end; the end is taken from the germline J gene. The rearrangement uses TRBV2 and TRBJ1-5, with a tentative D call TRBD1 (5 bases). Per the germline V gene, CDR1 is SNHLY and CDR2 is FYNNEI. V was clipped by 7 bases and J by 1 base, with 8 bases between them. CDR3 length: 13 residues. The CDR3 DNA, read in part, is TGTGCCAGCACAGGGAAAAGCAATCAGCCC. Translated, it gives CASTGKSNQP. The CDR3 reads in full as CASTGKSNQPQHF. Variable domain in full (rest from reference TRBV2 and TRBJ1-5): EPEVTQTPSHQVTQMGQEVILRCVPISNHLYFYWYRQILGQKVEFLVSFYNNEISEKSEIFDDQFSVERPDGSNFTLKIRSTKLEDSAMYFCASTGKSNQPQHFGDGTRLSIL.

As regards this clone: The read ends 3 residues shy of where the CDR3 ends; the end is completed using the germline J gene. The rearrangement links TRBV6-2 or TRBV6-3 to TRBJ1-1; D gene uncertain. Germline V gives CDR1 MNHEY, CDR2 SVGEGT. The CDR3 spans 10 residues. This CDR3 is CASMAEEAFF. The DNA read from the CDR3 is TGTGCCAGCATGGCAGAAGAA.

As for this clone: The read falls 3 residues short of the CDR3 end, and the missing part is taken from the germline J gene. This chain connects TRBV13 to TRBJ1-3; 9 bases fit TRBD1. The CDR3 is 19 amino acids. CDR1 and CDR2 (germline): PRHDT, FYEKMQ (reference sequence). V shed 1 base and J 4 bases; nucleotides not matched to a gene: 14. The CDR3 bases that were read are TGTGCCAGCAGCTTAGATCCCGGACAGGGGTTATTGGACGGAAACACC. Protein: CASSLDPGQGLLDGNT. The CDR3 in its entirety is CASSLDPGQGLLDGNTIYF.

With regard to this clone: The read falls 3 residues short of the CDR3 end, and the missing part is taken from the germline J gene. The chain recombines TRBV19 with TRBJ2-7; TRBD2 agrees at 11 bases. The V gene's germline CDR1 is LNHDA and CDR2 SQIVND (reference sequence). This CDR3 is 12 amino acids long. V lost 8 bases and J lost 6; bases outside the gene matches: 3. CDR3 amino acids: CASSSGGTEQYF. The sequenced part of the CDR3 DNA is TGTGCCAGTTCTAGCGGGGGGACCGAG.

With respect to this clone: The read terminates 3 residues before the CDR3 end, so the remaining end is supplied by the germline J gene. This chain joins TRBV7-8 and TRBJ1-1; D not resolved. This CDR3 comprises 15 residues. The germline CDR1 and CDR2 sequences are SGHVS and FQNEAQ. Trimming took off 1 base at V and 7 bases at J, with 16 bases between the two ends. CDR3 residues: CASSLGWNDFSEAFF. The part of the CDR3 DNA that was read is TGTGCCAGCAGCTTAGGATGGAACGACTTCAGTGAA. Filled out from reference TRBV7-8 and TRBJ1-1, the complete variable domain reads GAGVSQSPRYKVAKRGQDVALRCDPISGHVSLFWYQQALGQGPEFLTYFQNEAQLDKSGLPSDRFFAERPEGSVSTLKIQRTQQEDSAVYLCASSLGWNDFSEAFFGQGTRLTVV.

A remark on this clone: The read halts 3 residues ahead of the CDR3 end, with the missing end drawn from the germline J gene. The V call is TRBV7-2, the J call TRBJ1-5, with 7 bases fitting TRBD1. There are 15 residues in the CDR3. J was trimmed by 2 bases and V by 2 bases; bases with no gene match: 3. Germline loops: CDR1 SGHTA, CDR2 FQGNSA. CDR3 residues: CASSLFTGGNQPQHF. The part of the CDR3 DNA that was read is TGTGCCAGCAGCTTATTCACAGGGGGCAATCAGCCC.

In regard to this clone: The read stops 3 residues short of the end of the CDR3; the missing end is completed from the germline J gene. This sequence joins TRBV19 and TRBJ1-5, with 8 bases identical to TRBD1. CDR3 length: 15 residues. Germline CDR1 LNHDA, CDR2 SQIVND (reference sequence). J gave up 1 base and V 5 bases, and 4 bases lay outside the gene matches. CDR3 DNA (partial): TGTGCCAGTAGTCATCGACAGGGGAGCAATCAGCCC. Its protein is CASSHRQGSNQP. The whole CDR3 region reads CASSHRQGSNQPQHF.